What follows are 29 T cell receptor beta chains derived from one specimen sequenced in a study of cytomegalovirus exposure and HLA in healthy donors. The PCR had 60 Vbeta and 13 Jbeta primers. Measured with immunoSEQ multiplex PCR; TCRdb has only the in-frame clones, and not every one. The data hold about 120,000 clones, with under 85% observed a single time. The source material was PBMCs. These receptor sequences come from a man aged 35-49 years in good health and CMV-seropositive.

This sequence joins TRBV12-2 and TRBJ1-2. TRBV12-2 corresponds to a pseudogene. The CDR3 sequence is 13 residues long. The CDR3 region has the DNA TGTGCAAGTCGCTTAGGACTTAACTATGGCTACACCTTC. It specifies CASRLGLNYGYTF.

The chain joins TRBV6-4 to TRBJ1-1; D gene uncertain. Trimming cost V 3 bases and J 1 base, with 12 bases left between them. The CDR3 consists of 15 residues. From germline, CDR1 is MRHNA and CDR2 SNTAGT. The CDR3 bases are TGTGCCAGCAGTGAAAATTTCGGCGGGAACACTGAAGCTTTCTTT. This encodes CASSENFGGNTEAFF.

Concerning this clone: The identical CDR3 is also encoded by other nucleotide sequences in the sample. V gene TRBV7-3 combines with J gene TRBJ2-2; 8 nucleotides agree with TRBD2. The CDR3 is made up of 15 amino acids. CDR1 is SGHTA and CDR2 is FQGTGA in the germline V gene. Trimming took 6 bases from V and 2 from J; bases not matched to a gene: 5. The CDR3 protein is CASRSGLANTGELFF. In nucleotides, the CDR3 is TGTGCCAGCAGAAGTGGACTAGCAAACACCGGGGAGCTGTTTTTT.

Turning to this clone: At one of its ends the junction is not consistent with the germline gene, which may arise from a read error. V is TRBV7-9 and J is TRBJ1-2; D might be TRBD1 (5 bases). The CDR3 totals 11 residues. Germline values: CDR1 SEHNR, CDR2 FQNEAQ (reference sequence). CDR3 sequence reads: CSSSLDIDYTF. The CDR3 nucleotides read TGTTCCAGCAGCTTGGACATTGACTACACCTTC.

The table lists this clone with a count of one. As DNA, the CDR3 is TGCAGCGTTGTATCCGGGTCGGAGACCCAGTACTTC. The encoded protein is CSVVSGSETQYF. The V gene is TRBV29-1, the J gene TRBJ2-5; D gene unclear. Looked up from germline, CDR1 is SQVTM and CDR2 is ANQGSEA. V shed 4 bases and J shed 5 bases, with 11 bases lying between them. This CDR3 contains 12 residues.

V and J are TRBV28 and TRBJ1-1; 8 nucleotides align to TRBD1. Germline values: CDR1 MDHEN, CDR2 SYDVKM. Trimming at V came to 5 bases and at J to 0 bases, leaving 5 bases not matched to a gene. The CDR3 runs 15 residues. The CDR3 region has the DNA TGTGCCAGCAGTGGACAGGGAGCGATGAACACTGAAGCTTTCTTT. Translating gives CASSGQGAMNTEAFF.

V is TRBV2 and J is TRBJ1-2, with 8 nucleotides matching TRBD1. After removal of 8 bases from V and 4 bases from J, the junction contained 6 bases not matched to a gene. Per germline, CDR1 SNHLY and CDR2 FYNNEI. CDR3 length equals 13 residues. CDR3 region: CASWDQGAYGYTF. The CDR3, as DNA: TGTGCCAGCTGGGACCAGGGGGCCTATGGCTACACCTTC.

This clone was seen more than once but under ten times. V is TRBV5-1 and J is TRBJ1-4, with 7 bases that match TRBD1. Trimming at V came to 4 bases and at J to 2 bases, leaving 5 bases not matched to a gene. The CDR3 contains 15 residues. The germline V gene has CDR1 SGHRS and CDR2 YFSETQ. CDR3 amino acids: CASSGEGQTNEKLFF. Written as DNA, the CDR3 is TGCGCCAGCAGCGGAGAGGGACAGACTAATGAAAAACTGTTTTTT.

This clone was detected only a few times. CDR3: CASSQFDNSPLHF. The CDR3 region has the DNA TGCGCCAGCAGCCAATTCGATAATTCACCCCTCCACTTT. The genes are TRBV4-3 and TRBJ1-6; D is uncertain. Germline CDR1 reads LGHNA; CDR2 reads YSLEER. V was cut by 2 bases and J by 5 bases, with 4 bases left in between. The CDR3 spans 13 residues.

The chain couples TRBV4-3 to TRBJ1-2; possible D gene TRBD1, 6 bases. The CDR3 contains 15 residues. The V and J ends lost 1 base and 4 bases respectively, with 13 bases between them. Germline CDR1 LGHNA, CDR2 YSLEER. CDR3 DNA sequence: TGCGCCAGCAGCCAAGGCCCCGGACAGAGCTATGGCTACACCTTC. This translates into CASSQGPGQSYGYTF.

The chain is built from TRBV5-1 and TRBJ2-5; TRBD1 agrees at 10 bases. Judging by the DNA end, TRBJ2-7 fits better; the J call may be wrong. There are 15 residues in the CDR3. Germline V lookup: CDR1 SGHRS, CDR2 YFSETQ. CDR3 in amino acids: CASSPETGGFYEQYF. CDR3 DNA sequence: TGCGCCAGCAGCCCGGAGACAGGGGGCTTCTACGAGCAGTACTTC.

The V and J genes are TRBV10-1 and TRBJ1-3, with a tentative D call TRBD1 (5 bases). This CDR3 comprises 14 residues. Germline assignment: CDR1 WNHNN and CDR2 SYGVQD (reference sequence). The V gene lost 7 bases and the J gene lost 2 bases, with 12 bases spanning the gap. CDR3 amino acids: CASIPFRAGNTIYF. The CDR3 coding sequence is TGCGCCAGCATCCCATTCAGGGCTGGAAACACCATATATTTT.

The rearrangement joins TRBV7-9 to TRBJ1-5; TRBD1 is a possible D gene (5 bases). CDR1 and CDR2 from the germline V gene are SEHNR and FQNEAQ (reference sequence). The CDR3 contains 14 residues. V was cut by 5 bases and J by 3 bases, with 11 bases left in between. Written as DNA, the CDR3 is TGTGCCAGCAGCCCTCAGGGTGACAATCAGCCCCAGCATTTT. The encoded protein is CASSPQGDNQPQHF. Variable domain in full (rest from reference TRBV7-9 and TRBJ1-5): DTGVSQNPRHKITKRGQNVTFRCDPISEHNRLYWYRQTLGQGPEFLTYFQNEAQLEKSRLLSDRFSAERPKGSFSTLEIQRTEQGDSAMYLCASSPQGDNQPQHFGDGTRLSIL.

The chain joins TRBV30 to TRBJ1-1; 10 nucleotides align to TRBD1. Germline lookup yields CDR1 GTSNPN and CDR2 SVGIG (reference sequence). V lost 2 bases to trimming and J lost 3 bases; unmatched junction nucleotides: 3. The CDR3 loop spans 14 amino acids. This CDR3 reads CAWSSGTGDTEAFF. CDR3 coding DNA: TGTGCCTGGAGTTCCGGGACAGGGGACACTGAAGCTTTCTTT.

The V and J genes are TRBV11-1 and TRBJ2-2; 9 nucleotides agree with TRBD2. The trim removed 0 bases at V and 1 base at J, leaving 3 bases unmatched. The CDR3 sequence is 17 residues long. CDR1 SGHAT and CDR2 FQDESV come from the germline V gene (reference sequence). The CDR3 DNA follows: TGTGCCAGCAGCTTAGCGGCTAGCGGGGTGAACACCGGGGAGCTGTTTTTT. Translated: CASSLAASGVNTGELFF.

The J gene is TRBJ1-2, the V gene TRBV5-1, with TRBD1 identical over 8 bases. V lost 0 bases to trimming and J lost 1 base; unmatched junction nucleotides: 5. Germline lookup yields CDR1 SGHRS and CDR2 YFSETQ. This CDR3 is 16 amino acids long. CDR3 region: CASSLVPGGFNYGYTF. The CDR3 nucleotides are TGCGCCAGCAGCTTGGTGCCAGGGGGCTTTAACTATGGCTACACCTTC.

The CDR3 DNA sequence: TGCGCCAGCAGCTTGTTCTCCCCCGGTGAGCAGTTCTTC. Translation gives CASSLFSPGEQFF. The rearrangement links TRBV5-1 to TRBJ2-1; D is ambiguous. The germline V gene has CDR1 SGHRS and CDR2 YFSETQ. The V gene lost 1 base and the J gene lost 9 bases, with 11 bases spanning the gap. This CDR3 contains 13 residues. The full variable domain, completed using reference TRBV5-1 and TRBJ2-1, is KAGVTQTPRYLIKTRGQQVTLSCSPISGHRSVSWYQQTPGQGLQFLFEYFSETQRNKGNFPGRFSGRQFSNSRSEMNVSTLELGDSALYLCASSLFSPGEQFFGPGTRLTVL.

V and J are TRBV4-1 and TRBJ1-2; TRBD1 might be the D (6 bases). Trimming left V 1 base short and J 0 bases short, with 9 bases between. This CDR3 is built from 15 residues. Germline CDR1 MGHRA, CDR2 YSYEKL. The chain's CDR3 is CASSQAGGSNYGYTF. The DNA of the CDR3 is TGCGCCAGCAGCCAAGCGGGGGGCTCTAACTATGGCTACACCTTC.

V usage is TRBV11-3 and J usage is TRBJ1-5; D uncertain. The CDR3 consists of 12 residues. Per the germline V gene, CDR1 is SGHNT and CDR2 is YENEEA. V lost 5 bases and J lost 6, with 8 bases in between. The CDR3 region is CASSLPRQPQHF. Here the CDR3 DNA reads TGTGCCAGCAGCCTCCCTCGTCAGCCCCAGCATTTT.

Here the CDR3 DNA reads TGTGCCAGTAGTTCGGGAATCTCTGGGGCCAACGTCCTGACTTTC. This codes for CASSSGISGANVLTF. J is TRBJ2-6 and V is TRBV19; weak D call: TRBD2 (5 bases). V lost 5 bases, J lost 0 bases, and 8 bases lay in between. Per germline, CDR1 LNHDA and CDR2 SQIVND (reference sequence). This CDR3 spans 15 amino acids.

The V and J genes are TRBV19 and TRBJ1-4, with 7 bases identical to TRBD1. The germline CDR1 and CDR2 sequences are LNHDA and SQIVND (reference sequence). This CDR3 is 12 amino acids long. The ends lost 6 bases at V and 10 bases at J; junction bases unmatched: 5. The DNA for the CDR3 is TGTGCCAGTAGGACAGGGTGGACAAAACTGTTTTTT. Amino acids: CASRTGWTKLFF. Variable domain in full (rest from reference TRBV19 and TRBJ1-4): DGGITQSPKYLFRKEGQNVTLSCEQNLNHDAMYWYRQDPGQGLRLIYYSQIVNDFQKGDIAEGYSVSREKKESFPLTVTSAQKNPTAFYLCASRTGWTKLFFGSGTQLSVL.

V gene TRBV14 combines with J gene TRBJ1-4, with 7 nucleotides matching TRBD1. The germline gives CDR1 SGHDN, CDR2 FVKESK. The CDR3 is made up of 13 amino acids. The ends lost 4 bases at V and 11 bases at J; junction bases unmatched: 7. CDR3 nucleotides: TGTGCCAGCAGCCTCAATAACAGGGGTAAACTGTTTTTT. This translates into CASSLNNRGKLFF.

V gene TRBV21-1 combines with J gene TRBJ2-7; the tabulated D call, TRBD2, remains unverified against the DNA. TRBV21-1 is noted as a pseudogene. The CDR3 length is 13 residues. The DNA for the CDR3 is TGTGCCAGCAGCCCAAGGGAGGACTACGAGCAGTACTTC. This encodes CASSPREDYEQYF.

The CDR3 loop reads CASSWGQSGELFF. CDR3 coding DNA: TGTGCCAGCAGCTGGGGACAGAGCGGGGAGCTGTTTTTT. The genes are TRBV11-1 and TRBJ2-2, with 7 nucleotides matching TRBD1. Germline assignment: CDR1 SGHAT and CDR2 FQDESV (reference sequence). CDR3 length: 13 amino acids. The ends lost 4 bases at V and 7 bases at J; junction bases unmatched: 3.

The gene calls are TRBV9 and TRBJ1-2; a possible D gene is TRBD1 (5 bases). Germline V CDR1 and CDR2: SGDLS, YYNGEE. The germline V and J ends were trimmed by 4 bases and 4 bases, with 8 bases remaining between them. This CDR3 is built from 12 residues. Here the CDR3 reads CASSPDSYGYTF. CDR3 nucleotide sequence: TGTGCCAGCAGCCCAGACAGCTATGGCTACACCTTC. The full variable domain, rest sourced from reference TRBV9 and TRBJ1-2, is DSGVTQTPKHLITATGQRVTLRCSPRSGDLSVYWYQQSLDQGLQFLIQYYNGEERAKGNILERFSAQQFPDLHSELNLSSLELGDSALYFCASSPDSYGYTFGSGTRLTVV.

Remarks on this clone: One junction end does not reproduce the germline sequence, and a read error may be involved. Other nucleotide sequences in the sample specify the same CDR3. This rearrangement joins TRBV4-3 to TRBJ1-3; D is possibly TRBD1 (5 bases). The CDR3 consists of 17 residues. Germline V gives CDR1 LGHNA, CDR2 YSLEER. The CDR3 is CASSQEYYGGAGNTIYF. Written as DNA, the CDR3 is TGCGCCAGCAGCCAAGAATATTACGGGGGTGCTGGTAACACCATCTATTTT.

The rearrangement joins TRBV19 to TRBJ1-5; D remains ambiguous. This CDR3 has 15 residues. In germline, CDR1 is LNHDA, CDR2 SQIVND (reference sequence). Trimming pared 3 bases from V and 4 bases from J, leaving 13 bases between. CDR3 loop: CASSIAGPRNQPQHF. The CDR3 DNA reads TGTGCCAGTAGTATCGCCGGTCCCCGTAATCAGCCCCAGCATTTT.

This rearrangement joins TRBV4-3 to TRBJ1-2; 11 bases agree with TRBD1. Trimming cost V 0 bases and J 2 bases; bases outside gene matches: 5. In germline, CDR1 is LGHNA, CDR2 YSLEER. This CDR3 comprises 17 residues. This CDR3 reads CASSQDADRGQNYGYTF. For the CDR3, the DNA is TGCGCCAGCAGCCAAGACGCGGACAGGGGGCAGAACTATGGCTACACCTTC.

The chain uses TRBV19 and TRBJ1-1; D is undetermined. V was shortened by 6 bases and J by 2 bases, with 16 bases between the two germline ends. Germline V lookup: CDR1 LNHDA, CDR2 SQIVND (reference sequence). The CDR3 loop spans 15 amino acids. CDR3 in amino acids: CASSPPWASNTEAFF. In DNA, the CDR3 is TGTGCCAGTAGCCCACCATGGGCCAGTAACACTGAAGCTTTCTTT.